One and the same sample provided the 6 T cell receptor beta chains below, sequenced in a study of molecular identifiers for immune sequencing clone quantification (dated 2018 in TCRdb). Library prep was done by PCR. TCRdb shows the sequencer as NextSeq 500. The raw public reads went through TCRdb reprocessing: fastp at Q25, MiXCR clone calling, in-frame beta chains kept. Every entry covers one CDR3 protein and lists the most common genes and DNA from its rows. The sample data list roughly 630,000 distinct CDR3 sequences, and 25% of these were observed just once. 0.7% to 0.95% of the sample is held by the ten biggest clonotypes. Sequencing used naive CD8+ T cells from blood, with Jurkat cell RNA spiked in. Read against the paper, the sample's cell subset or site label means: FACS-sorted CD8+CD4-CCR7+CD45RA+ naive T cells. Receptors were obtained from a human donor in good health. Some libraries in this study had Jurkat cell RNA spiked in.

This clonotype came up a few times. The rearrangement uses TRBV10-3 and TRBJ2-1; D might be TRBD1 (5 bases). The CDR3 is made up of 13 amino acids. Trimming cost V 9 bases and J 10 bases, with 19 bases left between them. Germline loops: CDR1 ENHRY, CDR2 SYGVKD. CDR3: CAIGGASHREQFF. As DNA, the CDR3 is TGTGCCATTGGTGGGGCTAGTCATCGGGAGCAGTTCTTC.

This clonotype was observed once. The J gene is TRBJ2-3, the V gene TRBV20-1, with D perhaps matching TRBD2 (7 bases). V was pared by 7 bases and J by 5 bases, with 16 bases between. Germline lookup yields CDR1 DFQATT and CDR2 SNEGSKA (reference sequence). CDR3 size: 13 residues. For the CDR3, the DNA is TGCAGTGGTAGGGCGGGGGCAGTAGATACGCAGTATTTT. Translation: CSGRAGAVDTQYF.

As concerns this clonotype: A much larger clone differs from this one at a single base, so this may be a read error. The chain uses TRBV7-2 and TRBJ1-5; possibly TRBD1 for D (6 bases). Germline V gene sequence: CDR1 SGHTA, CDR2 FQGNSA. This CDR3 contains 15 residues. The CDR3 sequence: CASRLAPQGPLPQHF. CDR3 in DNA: TGTGCCAGCCGCTTAGCGCCTCAGGGGCCGTTGCCCCAGCATTTT.

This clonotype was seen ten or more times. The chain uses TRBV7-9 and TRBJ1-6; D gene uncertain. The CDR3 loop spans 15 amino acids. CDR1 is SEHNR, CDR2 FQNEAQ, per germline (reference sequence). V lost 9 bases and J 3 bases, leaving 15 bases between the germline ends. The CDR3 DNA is TGTGCCAGTACTCCGGTACAAAACTATAATTCACCCCTCCACTTT. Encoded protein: CASTPVQNYNSPLHF.

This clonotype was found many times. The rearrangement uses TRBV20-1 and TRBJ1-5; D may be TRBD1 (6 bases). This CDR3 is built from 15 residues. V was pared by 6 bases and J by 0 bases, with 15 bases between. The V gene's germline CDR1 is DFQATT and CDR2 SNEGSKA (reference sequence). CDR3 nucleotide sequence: TGCAGTGCCGGTGGACAGCCTGATAGCAATCAGCCCCAGCATTTT. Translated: CSAGGQPDSNQPQHF.

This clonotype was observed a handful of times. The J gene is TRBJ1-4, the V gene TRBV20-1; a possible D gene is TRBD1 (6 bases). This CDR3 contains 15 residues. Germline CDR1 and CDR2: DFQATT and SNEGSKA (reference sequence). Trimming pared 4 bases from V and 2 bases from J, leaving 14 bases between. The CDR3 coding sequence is TGCAGTGCTATCTGGGGGGCGCAGACTAATGAAAAACTGTTTTTT. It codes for CSAIWGAQTNEKLFF.